A selection of T cell receptor beta chains follows, all from one sample in a study of patients and donors after allogeneic stem cell transplantation. TCRdb called the RT-PCR reads again in MiXCR, with one record for every CDR3 protein. The sample shows about 960,000 distinct CDR3 sequences, 18% of them seen only once. Sequencing was done on a sample of blood, either unsorted or a sorted T cell fraction (not recorded which). These receptor sequences come from a human donor who was either an allogeneic HSCT recipient or a stem cell or donor lymphocyte infusion donor (not recorded which). It is not recorded whose cells these are; they may come from a transplant donor. Each CDR3 is given without its conserved first and last residue.

v_gene	j_gene	len	CDR3aa
TRBV4-1	TRBJ2-2	15	ASSQERGIPNTGELF
TRBV29-1	TRBJ1-1	11	SVSQQQNTEAF
TRBV5-1	TRBJ1-2	13	ASSLEAGANYGYT
TRBV15	TRBJ2-5	14	ATSRLSIVAVETQY
TRBV20-1	TRBJ1-1	11	SARVIGYRVAF
TRBV12-3/TRBV12-4	TRBJ2-1	13	ASSSRDSSYNGQF
TRBV20-1	TRBJ2-1	11	SIRDSSYNEQF
TRBV20-1	TRBJ1-2	11	SARVAENYGYT
TRBV20-1	TRBJ2-2	14	SARRPGLADTGELF
TRBV7-2	TRBJ1-1	13	ASSLNTGPARGAF
TRBV15	TRBJ1-6	12	ATSRDRLRAPLH
TRBV25-1	TRBJ2-2	12	ASSNRGGTGELF
TRBV27	TRBJ2-7	13	ASSSHSAGAYEQY
TRBV2	TRBJ1-1	14	ASSYGQGALNTEAF
TRBV20-1	TRBJ2-2	11	SASPGATGELF
TRBV2	TRBJ2-4	18	ASSEWAGTGDFLAKNIQY
TRBV5-6	TRBJ1-4	13	ASSYTRGMDEKLF
TRBV11-2	TRBJ1-4	13	ASSLDRLVVEKLF
TRBV19	TRBJ2-1	15	ASSTLRLAGVKNEQF
TRBV9	TRBJ1-6	14	ASGLGAPSRNSPLH
TRBV4-2	TRBJ1-1	13	ASSRTGRENTEAF
TRBV7-9	TRBJ2-1	9	ASSRRGEQF
TRBV4-2	TRBJ2-1	11	ASSQGLGGEQF
TRBV27	TRBJ2-7	9	ASTTRGQQY
TRBV30	TRBJ2-7	10	AGTRGEYEQY
TRBV30	TRBJ2-1	12	AWSHGAGGNEQF
TRBV20-1	TRBJ2-7	12	SARGRSPIYEQY
TRBV4-1	TRBJ2-1	13	ASSQDGRDYNEQF
TRBV11-3	TRBJ2-7	13	ASSLAGPSSYEQY
TRBV28	TRBJ1-3	13	ASRTAGASGNTIY
TRBV7-9	TRBJ2-7	12	ASSLGGLAPEQY
TRBV5-1	TRBJ2-5	11	ASTRGRWETQY
TRBV6-1	TRBJ1-2	10	ASSESGLGYT
TRBV20-1	TRBJ1-3	12	SASPDSSGNTIY
TRBV23-1	TRBJ1-6	13	ASSLPGHMNSPLH
TRBV14	TRBJ1-6	11	ASSQVHHSPLH
TRBV5-5	TRBJ2-3	14	ASSLRRLGATDTQY
TRBV29-1	TRBJ2-3	14	SVEDLLRERTDTQY
TRBV14	TRBJ2-1	11	ASSQMTRGEQF
TRBV12-3/TRBV12-4	TRBJ1-5	12	ASSYDSSNQPQH
TRBV7-8	TRBJ2-7	9	ASSYQDEQY
TRBV19	TRBJ2-1	11	ASTPSTYNEQF
TRBV7-9	TRBJ2-1	14	ASSTRTSLREGEQF
TRBV13	TRBJ1-6	14	ASSPRRDGRGSPLH
TRBV20-1	TRBJ2-7	11	SASDGASYEQY
TRBV29-1	TRBJ2-2	11	SVFRGVTGELF
TRBV20-1	TRBJ2-7	11	SARSADSYEQY
TRBV28	TRBJ1-3	14	ASSFAHVGTGNTIY
TRBV11-3	TRBJ2-1	12	ASSLAREGNEQF
TRBV29-1	TRBJ2-2	12	GGRIGGGAGELF
TRBV18	TRBJ2-3	11	ASSPPSEDTQY
TRBV6-5	TRBJ2-7	11	ASSYSTGYEQY
TRBV12-3/TRBV12-4	TRBJ2-2	13	ASTSGRAKFGELF
TRBV3-1	TRBJ1-2	13	ASSMIPGGGYGYT
TRBV12-3/TRBV12-4	TRBJ2-7	13	ASSPWRGQAYEQY
TRBV5-4	TRBJ2-7	12	ASSLTGTSSEQY
TRBV5-1	TRBJ2-2	12	ASSFQGGAGELF
TRBV9	TRBJ2-5	13	ASSVDRTLQETQY
TRBV29-1	TRBJ2-7	10	SVDRQGDEQY
TRBV11-2	TRBJ2-7	13	ASSLGLHSVPEQY